This T cell receptor beta chain is from a study of T cells in Graves' hyperthyroidism and ophthalmopathy. TCR beta CDR3 region amplification was performed from RNA transcripts. TCR CDR3 regions were first amplified by RT-PCR with HTBI primers. TCRdb re-derived calls from the multiplex PCR reads in MiXCR, one entry per CDR3 protein. The sample includes about 210,000 distinct CDR3 sequences, 15% to 20% seen only once; the top ten take approximately 50%. In making diagnoses, clinical symptoms, serum thyroxine and TRAb, thyroid ultrasound and orbital computed tomography were all used. Trimming stripped 4 bases from V and 2 bases from J, with 9 bases between. This CDR3 is 13 amino acids long. Germline CDR1 reads SEHNR; CDR2 reads FQNEAQ (reference sequence).

The gene calls are TRBV7-9 and TRBJ2-7; the D call may be TRBD1 or TRBD2 (6 bases each). Sequenced: blood. This clonotype was sampled from a man aged 50 to 60 with Graves' hyperthyroidism. The chain's CDR3 is CASSWGATYEQYF. The CDR3 DNA sequence: TGTGCCAGCAGCTGGGGGGCGACCTACGAGCAGTACTTC.